This T cell receptor (beta chain) was captured by sequencing in a study of beta chain features in type 1 diabetes. Study-level findings and limits: Type 1 diabetes patients had moderately but significantly shorter TCRB CDR3s in all four CD4+ subsets.

The sequenced template was cDNA made from the entire isolated RNA. Repertoires were generated with immunoSEQ multiplex PCR, while TCRdb's copy carries only in-frame clones and drops some. Here the sample spans approximately 730,000 clones, roughly 13% being singletons. Germline lookup yields CDR1 LNHNV and CDR2 YYDKDF (reference sequence). CDR3 length: 14 residues. Germline trimming cut 0 bases from V and 6 bases from J; bases unmatched to any gene: 2. This clone has just a few counts. The antigen is undetermined. Sample: naive CD4+ T cells from blood. The chain recombines TRBV15 with TRBJ2-7; TRBD2 aligns across 10 bases. The sequence was obtained from a man aged 18 to 29 with type 1 diabetes. The CDR3 nucleotides are TGTGCCACCAGCAGAGATCTAGCGGGGGTCGAGCAGTACTTC. Translation gives CATSRDLAGVEQYF.